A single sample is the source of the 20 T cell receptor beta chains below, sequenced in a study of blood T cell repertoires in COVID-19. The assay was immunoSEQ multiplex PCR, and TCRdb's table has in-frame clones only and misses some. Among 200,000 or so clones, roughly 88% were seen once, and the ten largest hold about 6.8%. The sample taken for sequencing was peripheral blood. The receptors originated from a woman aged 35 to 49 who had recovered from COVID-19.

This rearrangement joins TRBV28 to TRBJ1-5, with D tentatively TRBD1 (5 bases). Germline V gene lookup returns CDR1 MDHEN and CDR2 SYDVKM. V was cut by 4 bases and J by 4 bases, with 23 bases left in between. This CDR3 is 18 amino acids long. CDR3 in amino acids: CASSSPGGLPLGNQPQHF. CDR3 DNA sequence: TGTGCCAGCAGTTCCCCCGGGGGTCTTCCCTTAGGGAATCAGCCCCAGCATTTT.

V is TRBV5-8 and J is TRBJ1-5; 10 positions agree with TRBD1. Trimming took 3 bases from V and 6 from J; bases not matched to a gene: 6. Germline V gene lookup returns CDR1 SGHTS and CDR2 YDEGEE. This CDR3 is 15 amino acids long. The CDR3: CASSSGTGVIQPQHF. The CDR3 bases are TGTGCCAGCAGCTCCGGGACAGGGGTGATTCAGCCCCAGCATTTT. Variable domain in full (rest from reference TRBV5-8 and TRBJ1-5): EAGVTQSPTHLIKTRGQQATLRCSPISGHTSVYWYQQALGLGLQFLLWYDEGEERNRGNFPPRFSGRQFPNYSSELNVNALELEDSALYLCASSSGTGVIQPQHFGDGTRLSIL.

The CDR3 DNA reads TGTGCCAGCAGCTTACCTAACAGACAGGGGGCGGGTGGAGATACGCAGTATTTT. Protein: CASSLPNRQGAGGDTQYF. The J gene is TRBJ2-3, the V gene TRBV5-4; 10 bases align to TRBD1. The length of the CDR3 is 18 residues. The germline V gene has CDR1 SGHNT and CDR2 YYREEE (reference sequence). J gave up 5 bases and V 2 bases, and 14 bases lay outside the gene matches.

CDR3 bases: TGTGCCAGCAGCGAACACCTGCAAGCGGGAGTACTGCCCAATGAGCAGTTCTTC. Protein: CASSEHLQAGVLPNEQFF. V is TRBV9 and J is TRBJ2-1, with TRBD2 identical over 8 bases. Germline V gene data show CDR1 as SGDLS and CDR2 as YYNGEE. CDR3 length: 18 amino acids. Germline trimming cut 3 bases from V and 6 bases from J; bases unmatched to any gene: 17. Variable domain in full (rest from reference TRBV9 and TRBJ2-1): DSGVTQTPKHLITATGQRVTLRCSPRSGDLSVYWYQQSLDQGLQFLIQYYNGEERAKGNILERFSAQQFPDLHSELNLSSLELGDSALYFCASSEHLQAGVLPNEQFFGPGTRLTVL.

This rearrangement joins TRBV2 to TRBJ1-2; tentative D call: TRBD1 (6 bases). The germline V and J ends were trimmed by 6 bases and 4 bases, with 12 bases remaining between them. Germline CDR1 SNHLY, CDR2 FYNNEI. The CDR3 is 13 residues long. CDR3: CASRRQDSYGYTF. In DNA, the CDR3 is TGTGCCAGCAGGCGACAGGATAGCTATGGCTACACCTTC.

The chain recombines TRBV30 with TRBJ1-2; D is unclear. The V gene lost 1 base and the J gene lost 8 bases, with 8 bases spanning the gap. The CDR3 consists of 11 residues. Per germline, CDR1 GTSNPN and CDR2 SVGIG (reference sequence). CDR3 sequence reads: CAWSERRGYTF. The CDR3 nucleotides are TGTGCCTGGAGTGAGAGGAGGGGCTACACCTTC.

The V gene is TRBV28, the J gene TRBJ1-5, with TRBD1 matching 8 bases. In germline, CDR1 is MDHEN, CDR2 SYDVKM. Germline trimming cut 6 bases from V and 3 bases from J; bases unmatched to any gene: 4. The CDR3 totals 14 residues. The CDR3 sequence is CASSRTGNNQPQHF. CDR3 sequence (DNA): TGTGCCAGCAGCCGGACAGGGAACAATCAGCCCCAGCATTTT.

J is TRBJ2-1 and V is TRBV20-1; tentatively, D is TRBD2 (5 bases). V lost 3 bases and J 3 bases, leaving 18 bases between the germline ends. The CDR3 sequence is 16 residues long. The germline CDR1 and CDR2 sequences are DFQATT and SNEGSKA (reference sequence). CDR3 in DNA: TGCAGTGCTAGTGGGGTAGGAGCGGCCTTCTACAATGAGCAGTTCTTC. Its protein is CSASGVGAAFYNEQFF.

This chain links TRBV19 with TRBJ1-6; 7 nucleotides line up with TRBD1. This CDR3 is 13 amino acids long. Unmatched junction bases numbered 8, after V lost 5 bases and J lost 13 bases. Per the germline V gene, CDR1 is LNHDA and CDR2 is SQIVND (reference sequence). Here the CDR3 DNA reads TGTGCCAGTAGTCTTGGACAGGCCTTTCCCCTCCACTTT. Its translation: CASSLGQAFPLHF.

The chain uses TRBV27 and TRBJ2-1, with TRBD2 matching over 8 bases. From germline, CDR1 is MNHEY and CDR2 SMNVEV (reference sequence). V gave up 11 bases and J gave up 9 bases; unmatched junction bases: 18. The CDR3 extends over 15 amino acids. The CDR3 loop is CASTSGNSGMSEQFF. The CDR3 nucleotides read TGTGCCTCCACCAGCGGGAATAGCGGGATGAGTGAGCAGTTCTTC.

The CDR3 sequence: CASSYSGTSGYEQYF. The CDR3 DNA reads as TGTGCCAGCAGTTACTCAGGGACTAGCGGCTACGAGCAGTACTTC. The chain is built from TRBV6-5 and TRBJ2-7, with TRBD2 identical over 11 bases. This CDR3 spans 15 amino acids. Germline CDR1 and CDR2: MNHEY and SVGAGI. With 0 bases clipped from V and 3 bases from J, the junction kept 1 base outside the gene matches.

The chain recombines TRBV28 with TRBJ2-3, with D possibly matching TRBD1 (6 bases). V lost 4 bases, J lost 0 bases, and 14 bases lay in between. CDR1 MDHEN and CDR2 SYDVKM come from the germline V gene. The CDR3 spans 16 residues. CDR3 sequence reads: CASSSAGTSSTDTQYF. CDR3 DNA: TGTGCCAGCAGTTCAGCCGGGACATCTAGCACAGATACGCAGTATTTT.

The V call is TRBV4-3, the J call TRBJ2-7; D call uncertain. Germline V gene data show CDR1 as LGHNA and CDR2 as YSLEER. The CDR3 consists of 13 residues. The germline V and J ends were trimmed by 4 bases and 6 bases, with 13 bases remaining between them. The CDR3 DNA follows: TGCGCCAGCAGCCGAGATCTGGGCTTCGAGCAGTACTTC. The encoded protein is CASSRDLGFEQYF.

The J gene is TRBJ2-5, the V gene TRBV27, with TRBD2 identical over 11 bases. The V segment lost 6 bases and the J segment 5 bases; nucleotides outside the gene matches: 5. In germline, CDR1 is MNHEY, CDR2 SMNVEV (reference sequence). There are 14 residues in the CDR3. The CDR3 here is CASRGLAVFETQYF. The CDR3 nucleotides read TGTGCCAGCAGGGGACTAGCGGTGTTTGAGACCCAGTACTTC.

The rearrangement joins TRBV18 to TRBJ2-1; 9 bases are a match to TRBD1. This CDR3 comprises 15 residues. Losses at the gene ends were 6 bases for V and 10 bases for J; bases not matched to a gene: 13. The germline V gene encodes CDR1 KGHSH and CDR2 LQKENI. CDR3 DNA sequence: TGTGCCAGCTCGGCGGGACAGGGTACGCCCCCCGAGCAGTTCTTC. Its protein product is CASSAGQGTPPEQFF.

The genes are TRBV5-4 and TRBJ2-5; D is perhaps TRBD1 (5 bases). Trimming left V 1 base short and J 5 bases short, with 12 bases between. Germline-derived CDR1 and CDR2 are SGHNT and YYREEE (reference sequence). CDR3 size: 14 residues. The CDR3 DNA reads TGTGCCAGCAGCTTGACAGGTGATGTGGAGACCCAGTACTTC. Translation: CASSLTGDVETQYF.

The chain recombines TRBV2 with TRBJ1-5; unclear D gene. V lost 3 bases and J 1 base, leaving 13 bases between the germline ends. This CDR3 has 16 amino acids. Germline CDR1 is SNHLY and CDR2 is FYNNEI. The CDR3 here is CASSDRRFGSNQPQHF. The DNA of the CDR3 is TGTGCCAGCAGTGACAGGCGCTTCGGAAGCAATCAGCCCCAGCATTTT.

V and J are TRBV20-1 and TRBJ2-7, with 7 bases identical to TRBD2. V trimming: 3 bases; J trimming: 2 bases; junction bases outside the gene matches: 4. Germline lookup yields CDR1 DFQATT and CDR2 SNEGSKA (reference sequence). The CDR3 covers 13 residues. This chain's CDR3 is CSASDRGAYEQYF. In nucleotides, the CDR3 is TGCAGTGCTAGTGATCGGGGGGCCTACGAGCAGTACTTC.

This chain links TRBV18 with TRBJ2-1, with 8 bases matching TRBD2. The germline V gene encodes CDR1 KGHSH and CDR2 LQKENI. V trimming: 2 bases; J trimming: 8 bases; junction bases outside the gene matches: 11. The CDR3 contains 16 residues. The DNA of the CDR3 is TGTGCCAGCTCACCAACCGGGACTAGACTAGGGGATGAGCAGTTCTTC. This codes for CASSPTGTRLGDEQFF.

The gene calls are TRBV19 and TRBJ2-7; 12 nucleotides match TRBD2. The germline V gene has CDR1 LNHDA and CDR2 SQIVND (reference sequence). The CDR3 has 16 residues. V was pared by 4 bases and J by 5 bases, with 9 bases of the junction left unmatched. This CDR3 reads CASSTPTSGSMNEQYF. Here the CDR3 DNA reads TGTGCCAGTAGTACCCCGACTAGCGGGAGTATGAACGAGCAGTACTTC.